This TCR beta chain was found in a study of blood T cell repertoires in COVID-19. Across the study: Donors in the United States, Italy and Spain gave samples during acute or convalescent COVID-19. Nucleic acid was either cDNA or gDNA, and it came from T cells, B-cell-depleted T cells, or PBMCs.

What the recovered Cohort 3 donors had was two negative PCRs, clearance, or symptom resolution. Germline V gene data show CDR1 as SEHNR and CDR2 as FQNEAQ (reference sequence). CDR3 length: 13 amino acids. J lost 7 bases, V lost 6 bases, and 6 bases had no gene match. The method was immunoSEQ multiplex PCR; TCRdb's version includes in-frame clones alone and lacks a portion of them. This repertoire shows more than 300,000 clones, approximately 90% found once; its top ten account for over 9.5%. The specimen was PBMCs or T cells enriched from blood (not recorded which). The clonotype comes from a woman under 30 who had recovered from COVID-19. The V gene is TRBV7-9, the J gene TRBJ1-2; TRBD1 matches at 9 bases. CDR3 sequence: CASREQGAGGYTF. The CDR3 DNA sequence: TGTGCCAGCAGAGAACAGGGGGCGGGTGGCTACACCTTC.